Shown below are 31 T cell receptor beta chains from a single sample sequenced in a study of T-cell reconstitution after alpha-beta-depleted transplantation in children. Unique molecular identifiers were incorporated during preparation of the TCRbeta library. One entry per CDR3 protein, called by TCRdb with MiXCR from the PCR reads. The sample consists of around 240,000 distinct CDR3 sequences, around 8.9% of them appearing once. The sequences come from PBMCs from the stem cell graft donor, collected from the stem cell graft. These receptor sequences come from a human donor who donated a stem cell graft to a child with SCID.

This clonotype was found a few times. The V call is TRBV21-1, the J call TRBJ1-2. TRBV21-1 is a known pseudogene. This CDR3 has 16 amino acids. This chain's CDR3 is CASSKGGEWWIYGYTF. Here the CDR3 DNA reads TGTGCCAGCAGCAAAGGTGGGGAATGGTGGATCTATGGCTACACCTTC.

This clonotype was seen ten or more times. The chain is built from TRBV28 and TRBJ1-2; D call uncertain. This CDR3 is 12 amino acids long. The V end was cut by 4 bases, the J end by 5 bases, with 8 bases between. The V gene's germline CDR1 is MDHEN and CDR2 SYDVKM. The CDR3 DNA is TGTGCCAGCAGTTACGGGGAATATGGCTACACCTTC. This gives the protein CASSYGEYGYTF.

This clonotype occurred many times. The chain has TRBV5-1 and TRBJ2-1, with 16 bases lining up with TRBD2. The V segment lost 0 bases and the J segment 8 bases; nucleotides outside the gene matches: 17. Germline V lookup: CDR1 SGHRS, CDR2 YFSETQ. The CDR3 is made up of 21 amino acids. CDR3 nucleotide sequence: TGCGCCAGCAGCTTGGTTCTCCCTGGGACTAGCGGGGGGGCCCTTGTACATGAGCAGTTCTTC. It yields the protein CASSLVLPGTSGGALVHEQFF.

This clonotype was recorded at least ten times. This chain uses TRBV5-1 with TRBJ1-6; D is uncertain. V lost 3 bases and J 5 bases, leaving 12 bases between the germline ends. There are 15 residues in the CDR3. CDR1 and CDR2 from the germline V gene are SGHRS and YFSETQ. The CDR3: CASSSNSNHNSPLHF. The CDR3 DNA reads TGCGCCAGCAGCTCCAACAGCAACCATAATTCACCCCTCCACTTT.

This chain links TRBV18 with TRBJ2-2, with D possibly being TRBD1 or TRBD2 (6 bases each). This CDR3 contains 16 residues. CDR1 is KGHSH and CDR2 is LQKENI in the germline V gene. Trimming shortened V by 3 bases and J by 3 bases, and 14 bases separated the two germline ends. CDR3 bases: TGTGCCAGCTCACCGTATCGGGGGCCGGACACCGGGGAGCTGTTTTTT. Translating gives CASSPYRGPDTGELFF.

This clonotype was seen repeatedly, ten times or more. The CDR3 DNA reads TGTGCCAGCAGATTCACAGGGACCACTGAAGCTTTCTTT. Amino acids: CASRFTGTTEAFF. The chain employs TRBV7-2 and TRBJ1-1; weak D call: TRBD1 (6 bases). Germline V lookup: CDR1 SGHTA, CDR2 FQGNSA. V lost 6 bases and J 4 bases, leaving 12 bases between the germline ends. The CDR3 totals 13 residues.

This clonotype was detected many times. CDR3 amino acids: CASSFGQGAGYGYTF. The CDR3 nucleotides read TGTGCCAGCAGTTTCGGACAGGGGGCTGGCTATGGCTACACCTTC. The J gene is TRBJ1-2, the V gene TRBV6-5; TRBD1 agrees at 11 bases. The CDR3 is 15 residues long. CDR1 MNHEY and CDR2 SVGAGI come from the germline V gene. V was clipped by 4 bases and J by 4 bases; unmatched bases: 5.

This clonotype was counted at least ten times. The V gene is TRBV12-3 or TRBV12-4, the J gene TRBJ2-2, with TRBD1 matching over 7 bases. Germline trimming cut 6 bases from V and 5 bases from J; bases unmatched to any gene: 3. The CDR3 runs 13 residues. The CDR3 loop reads CASRAQGTGELFF. DNA for the CDR3: TGTGCCAGCAGAGCACAGGGGACCGGGGAGCTGTTTTTT.

This clonotype came up many times. The V gene is TRBV7-9, the J gene TRBJ1-2; possibly TRBD1 for D (5 bases). CDR3 length equals 14 residues. The V end was cut by 3 bases, the J end by 3 bases, with 11 bases between. Looked up from germline, CDR1 is SEHNR and CDR2 is FQNEAQ (reference sequence). CDR3 nucleotides: TGTGCCAGCAGCTTCCAGGGATCAGACTATGGCTACACCTTC. Protein: CASSFQGSDYGYTF.

This clonotype was detected ten times or more. This chain connects TRBV15 to TRBJ2-1; D remains unclear. CDR1 and CDR2 from the germline V gene are LNHNV and YYDKDF (reference sequence). This CDR3 contains 15 residues. V was shortened by 1 base and J by 6 bases, with 13 bases between the two germline ends. Written as DNA, the CDR3 is TGTGCCACCAGCAGAGGGGTGATGGGTCTCAATGAGCAGTTCTTC. Encoded protein: CATSRGVMGLNEQFF.

This clonotype came up many times. The chain is built from TRBV24-1 and TRBJ1-4, with 7 bases lining up with TRBD1. Germline assignment: CDR1 KGHDR and CDR2 SFDVKD. This CDR3 spans 15 amino acids. With V trimmed by 3 bases and J by 10 bases, 10 bases remained unmatched. The CDR3 nucleotides are TGTGCCACCAGTGATGCGACAGGGTGGGATGCAAAACTGTTTTTT. Protein product: CATSDATGWDAKLFF.

V gene TRBV4-2 combines with J gene TRBJ2-1; D possibly corresponds to TRBD2 (7 bases). CDR1 and CDR2 (germline): LGHNA, YNFKEQ. Trimming shortened V by 3 bases and J by 6 bases, and 12 bases separated the two germline ends. This CDR3 has 14 amino acids. The CDR3 loop is CASSQGGLVNEQFF. CDR3 nucleotide sequence: TGTGCCAGCAGCCAGGGGGGGCTTGTCAATGAGCAGTTCTTC.

This clonotype was detected ten times or more. The rearrangement joins TRBV4-2 to TRBJ2-1; TRBD2 matches at 11 bases. CDR1 is LGHNA and CDR2 is YNFKEQ in the germline V gene. Trimming cost V 0 bases and J 6 bases; bases outside gene matches: 4. This CDR3 is built from 16 residues. The CDR3 region is CASSQELAGGPNEQFF. The CDR3 DNA follows: TGTGCCAGCAGCCAAGAGCTAGCGGGGGGCCCCAATGAGCAGTTCTTC.

Many counts were recorded for this clonotype. The chain joins TRBV4-3 to TRBJ2-3; D is undetermined. V lost 0 bases to trimming and J lost 1 base, with 11 bases between them. The length of the CDR3 is 16 residues. Looked up from germline, CDR1 is LGHNA and CDR2 is YSLEER. The chain's CDR3 is CASSQEVGPRTDTQYF. CDR3 in DNA: TGCGCCAGCAGCCAAGAGGTGGGTCCCCGCACAGATACGCAGTATTTT.

At least ten counts were recorded for this clonotype. The chain joins TRBV5-1 to TRBJ2-2; D may match TRBD1 or TRBD2 (5 bases each). V lost 4 bases and J lost 6, with 16 bases in between. The CDR3 is 15 residues long. CDR1 and CDR2 (germline): SGHRS, YFSETQ. The DNA of the CDR3 is TGCGCCAGCAGCCGGGACCTAGGCAAATCCGGGGAGCTGTTTTTT. It specifies CASSRDLGKSGELFF.

This clonotype was recorded at least ten times. This chain links TRBV27 with TRBJ2-7; D is perhaps TRBD1 (5 bases). Germline V gives CDR1 MNHEY, CDR2 SMNVEV (reference sequence). Trimming took off 1 base at V and 2 bases at J, with 15 bases between the two ends. The CDR3 runs 16 residues. The CDR3 here is CASSLWFRQGPYEQYF. The CDR3 DNA reads TGTGCCAGCAGTTTATGGTTCCGTCAGGGCCCCTACGAGCAGTACTTC.

This clonotype was seen repeatedly, ten times or more. The gene calls are TRBV5-1 and TRBJ2-5; 7 bases match TRBD2. V gave up 4 bases and J gave up 3 bases; unmatched junction bases: 0. Germline assignment: CDR1 SGHRS and CDR2 YFSETQ. The CDR3 sequence is 12 residues long. The CDR3 bases are TGCGCCAGCAGCCGGGGGGAAGAGACCCAGTACTTC. Its protein is CASSRGEETQYF. Supplemented by reference TRBV5-1 and TRBJ2-5, the full variable domain reads KAGVTQTPRYLIKTRGQQVTLSCSPISGHRSVSWYQQTPGQGLQFLFEYFSETQRNKGNFPGRFSGRQFSNSRSEMNVSTLELGDSALYLCASSRGEETQYFGPGTRLLVL.

The table lists this clonotype with many counts. The V call is TRBV20-1, the J call TRBJ2-5; D is undetermined. Germline CDR1 reads DFQATT; CDR2 reads SNEGSKA (reference sequence). This CDR3 is 15 amino acids long. The V and J ends lost 6 bases and 2 bases respectively, with 19 bases between them. The CDR3 reads CSAPQQSGLQETQYF. The CDR3, as DNA: TGCAGTGCCCCCCAACAATCCGGGTTACAAGAGACCCAGTACTTC.

In its sample, this clonotype was seen many times. J is TRBJ2-1 and V is TRBV20-1; 10 positions agree with TRBD2. This CDR3 has 17 amino acids. The ends lost 4 bases at V and 4 bases at J; junction bases unmatched: 13. Germline values: CDR1 DFQATT, CDR2 SNEGSKA (reference sequence). The CDR3 spells CSAIGAGGPLLYNEQFF. The DNA for the CDR3 is TGCAGTGCTATCGGAGCGGGGGGGCCGTTGTTGTACAATGAGCAGTTCTTC.

This clonotype occurred many times. V is TRBV5-6 and J is TRBJ2-3, with 11 bases that match TRBD2. In germline, CDR1 is SGHDT, CDR2 YYEEEE. Germline trimming cut 0 bases from V and 9 bases from J; bases unmatched to any gene: 6. This CDR3 has 15 residues. The CDR3 spells CASSLVASGGYTQYF. The CDR3 DNA is TGTGCCAGCAGCTTGGTGGCTAGCGGGGGGTACACGCAGTATTTT.

As concerns this clonotype: This sequence may be a read error, since a much larger clone differs from it by one base. This sequence joins TRBV11-2 and TRBJ2-7; D may be TRBD1 or TRBD2 (6 bases each). The CDR3 has 14 residues. The germline V gene encodes CDR1 SGHAT and CDR2 FQNNGV. CDR3 DNA: TGTGCCGGCAGCTTAGAGGGGGGACCCCACGAGCAGTACTTC. It encodes CAGSLEGGPHEQYF.

Comment on this clonotype: A much larger clone lies one base from this, so it may be a read error. This sequence joins TRBV5-1 and TRBJ2-7; a possible D gene is TRBD2 (5 bases). CDR1 and CDR2 (germline): SGHRS, YFSETQ. This CDR3 has 15 residues. CDR3 loop: CASSHVLGGSYKQYF. CDR3 bases: TGCGCCAGCAGCCACGTCCTAGGAGGCTCCTACAAGCAGTACTTC.

This clonotype was detected only a few times. The chain links TRBV7-9 to TRBJ2-7; 7 bases fit TRBD1. The ends lost 5 bases at V and 2 bases at J; junction bases unmatched: 3. This CDR3 spans 13 amino acids. Per the germline V gene, CDR1 is SEHNR and CDR2 is FQNEAQ (reference sequence). The CDR3 loop is CASSRRGPYEQYF. The DNA of the CDR3 is TGTGCCAGCAGCCGAAGGGGGCCCTACGAGCAGTACTTC.

This clonotype was observed at least ten times. This rearrangement joins TRBV6-5 to TRBJ1-2, with D possibly matching TRBD1 (5 bases). Germline V lookup: CDR1 MNHEY, CDR2 SVGAGI. The CDR3 consists of 16 residues. The V and J ends lost 0 bases and 2 bases respectively, with 13 bases between them. In DNA form, the CDR3 reads TGTGCCAGCAGTTACTCTTCTGCAGGGATGAACTATGGCTACACCTTC. Its translation: CASSYSSAGMNYGYTF.

This clonotype was counted many times. V usage is TRBV18 and J usage is TRBJ1-1; the D gene is possibly TRBD1 (5 bases). Germline CDR1 KGHSH, CDR2 LQKENI. This CDR3 region has 15 residues. Trimming left V 3 bases short and J 3 bases short, with 14 bases between. In DNA form, the CDR3 reads TGTGCCAGCTCACCCCAGCCTCGAGGGGACACTGAAGCTTTCTTT. This translates into CASSPQPRGDTEAFF.

This clonotype was recorded many times. V usage is TRBV5-6 and J usage is TRBJ1-2; D remains ambiguous. V was shortened by 0 bases and J by 4 bases, with 10 bases between the two germline ends. Germline V lookup: CDR1 SGHDT, CDR2 YYEEEE. This CDR3 comprises 14 residues. The CDR3 bases are TGTGCCAGCAGCTTGGGCGGTTCCTCCTATGGCTACACCTTC. This translates into CASSLGGSSYGYTF.

In the case of this clonotype: A read error may be the cause here, since a much bigger clone is one base away. The chain links TRBV20-1 to TRBJ1-1; D is unresolved. CDR3 length: 13 residues. Per germline, CDR1 DFQATT and CDR2 SNEGSKA (reference sequence). In DNA form, the CDR3 reads TGCAGTGCTAGACAGGACTGGAGGACTGAAGGTTTCTTT. Protein product: CSARQDWRTEGFF.

The V call is TRBV19, the J call TRBJ2-7; D might be TRBD1 (6 bases). CDR1 and CDR2 from the germline V gene are LNHDA and SQIVND (reference sequence). Trimming pared 6 bases from V and 2 bases from J, leaving 14 bases between. CDR3 length: 14 amino acids. CDR3 region: CASSALGQTYEQYF. The CDR3 DNA is TGTGCCAGTAGCGCCTTAGGACAGACCTACGAGCAGTACTTC.

This chain connects TRBV11-2 to TRBJ1-1, with D tentatively TRBD1 (6 bases). Deletions cut 5 bases from V and 6 bases from J, with 10 bases between. Germline V gives CDR1 SGHAT, CDR2 FQNNGV. This CDR3 is built from 12 residues. The CDR3: CASSTQGSEAFF. DNA of the CDR3: TGTGCCAGCAGCACCCAGGGGTCTGAAGCTTTCTTT.

J is TRBJ1-3 and V is TRBV30; TRBD1 is a possible D gene (6 bases). The CDR3 is 13 residues long. The germline V gene encodes CDR1 GTSNPN and CDR2 SVGIG (reference sequence). V gave up 2 bases and J gave up 4 bases, with 9 bases separating them. CDR3 amino acids: CAWSLRGGNTIYF. CDR3 bases: TGTGCCTGGAGTCTCAGGGGCGGAAACACCATATATTTT.

This clonotype was observed many times. The chain uses TRBV20-1 and TRBJ1-2; 9 nucleotides match TRBD1. CDR3 length equals 15 residues. V lost 6 bases to trimming and J lost 3 bases; unmatched junction nucleotides: 11. Germline lookup yields CDR1 DFQATT and CDR2 SNEGSKA (reference sequence). The CDR3 reads CSAPPRQGGYYGYTF. The CDR3, as DNA: TGCAGTGCCCCGCCAAGACAGGGGGGGTACTATGGCTACACCTTC.